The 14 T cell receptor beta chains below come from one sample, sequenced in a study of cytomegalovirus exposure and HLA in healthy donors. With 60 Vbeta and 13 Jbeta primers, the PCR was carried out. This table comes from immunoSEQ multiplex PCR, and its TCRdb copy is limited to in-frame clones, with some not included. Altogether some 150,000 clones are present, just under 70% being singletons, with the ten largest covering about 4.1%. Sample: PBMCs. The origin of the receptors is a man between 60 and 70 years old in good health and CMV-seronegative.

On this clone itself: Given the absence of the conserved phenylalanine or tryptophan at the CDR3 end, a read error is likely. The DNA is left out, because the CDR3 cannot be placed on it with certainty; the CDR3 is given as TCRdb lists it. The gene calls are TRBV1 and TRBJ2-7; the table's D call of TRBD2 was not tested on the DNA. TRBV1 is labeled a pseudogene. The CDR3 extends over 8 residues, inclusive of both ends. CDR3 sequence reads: CTSSQVLA.

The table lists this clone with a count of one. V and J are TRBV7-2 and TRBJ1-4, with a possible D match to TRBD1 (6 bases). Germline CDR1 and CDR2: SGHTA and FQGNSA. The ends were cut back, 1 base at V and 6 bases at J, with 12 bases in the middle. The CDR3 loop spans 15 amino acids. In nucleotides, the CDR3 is TGTGCCAGCAGCTTAGAGCAGGGGAGACATGAAAAACTGTTTTTT. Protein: CASSLEQGRHEKLFF.

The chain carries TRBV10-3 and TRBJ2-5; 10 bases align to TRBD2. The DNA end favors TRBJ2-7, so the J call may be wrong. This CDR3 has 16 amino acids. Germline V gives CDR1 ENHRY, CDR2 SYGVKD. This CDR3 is CAISERGLAFSYEQYF. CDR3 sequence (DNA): TGTGCCATCAGTGAAAGGGGACTAGCGTTCTCCTACGAGCAGTACTTC.

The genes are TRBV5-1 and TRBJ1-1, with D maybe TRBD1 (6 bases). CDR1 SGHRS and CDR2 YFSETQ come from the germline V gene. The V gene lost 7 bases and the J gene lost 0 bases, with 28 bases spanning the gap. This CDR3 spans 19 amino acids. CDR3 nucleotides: TGCGCCAGCTCACCGGGGGGGGGCCTACACAGAAATATGAACACTGAAGCTTTCTTT. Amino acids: CASSPGGGLHRNMNTEAFF.

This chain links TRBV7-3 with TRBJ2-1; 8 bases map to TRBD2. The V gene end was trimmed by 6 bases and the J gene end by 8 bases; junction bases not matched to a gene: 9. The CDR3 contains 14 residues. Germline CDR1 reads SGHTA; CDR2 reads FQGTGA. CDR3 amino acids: CASSFTGGQDEQFF. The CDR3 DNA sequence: TGTGCCAGCAGTTTCACGGGAGGGCAGGATGAGCAGTTCTTC.

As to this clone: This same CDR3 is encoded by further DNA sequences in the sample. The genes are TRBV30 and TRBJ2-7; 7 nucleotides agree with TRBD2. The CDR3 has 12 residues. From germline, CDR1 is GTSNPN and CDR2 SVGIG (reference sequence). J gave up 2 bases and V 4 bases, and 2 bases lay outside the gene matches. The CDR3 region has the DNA TGTGCCTGGACTAGCGGCACCTACGAGCAGTACTTC. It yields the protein CAWTSGTYEQYF. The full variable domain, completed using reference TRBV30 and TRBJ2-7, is SQTIHQWPATLVQPVGSPLSLECTVEGTSNPNLYWYRQAAGRGLQLLFYSVGIGQISSEVPQNLSASRPQDRQFILSSKKLLLSDSGFYLCAWTSGTYEQYFGPGTRLTVT.

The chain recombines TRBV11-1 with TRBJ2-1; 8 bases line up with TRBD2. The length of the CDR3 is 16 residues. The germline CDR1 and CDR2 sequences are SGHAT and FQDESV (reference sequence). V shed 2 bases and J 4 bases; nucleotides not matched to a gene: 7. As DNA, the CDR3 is TGTGCCAGCAGCTTAACCGGGACTAGGTCTTACAATGAGCAGTTCTTC. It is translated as CASSLTGTRSYNEQFF.

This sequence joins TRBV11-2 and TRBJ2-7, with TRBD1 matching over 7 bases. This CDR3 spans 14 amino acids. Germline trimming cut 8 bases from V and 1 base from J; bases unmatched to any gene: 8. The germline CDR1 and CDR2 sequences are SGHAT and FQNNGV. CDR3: CASAWDSTSYEQYF. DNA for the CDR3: TGTGCCAGCGCTTGGGACAGTACTTCCTACGAGCAGTACTTC.

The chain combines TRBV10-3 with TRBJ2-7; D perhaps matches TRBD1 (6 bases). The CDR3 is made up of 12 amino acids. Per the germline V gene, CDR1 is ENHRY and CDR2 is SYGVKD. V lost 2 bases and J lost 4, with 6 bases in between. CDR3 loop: CAISEGQYEQYF. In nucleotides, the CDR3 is TGTGCCATCAGTGAGGGACAGTACGAGCAGTACTTC.

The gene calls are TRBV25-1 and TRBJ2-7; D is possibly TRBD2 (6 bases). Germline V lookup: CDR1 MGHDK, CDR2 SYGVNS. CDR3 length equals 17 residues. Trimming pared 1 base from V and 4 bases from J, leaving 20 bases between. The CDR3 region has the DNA TGTGCCAGCAGTGAATCGGCAGAGGGGAGGATTTTATACGAGCAGTACTTC. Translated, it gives CASSESAEGRILYEQYF.

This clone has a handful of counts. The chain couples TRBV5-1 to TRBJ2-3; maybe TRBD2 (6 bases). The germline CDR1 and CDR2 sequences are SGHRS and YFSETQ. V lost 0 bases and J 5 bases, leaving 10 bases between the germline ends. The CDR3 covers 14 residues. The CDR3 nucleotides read TGCGCCAGCAGCTTGGGCTCGGGGGAAGATACGCAGTATTTT. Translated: CASSLGSGEDTQYF.

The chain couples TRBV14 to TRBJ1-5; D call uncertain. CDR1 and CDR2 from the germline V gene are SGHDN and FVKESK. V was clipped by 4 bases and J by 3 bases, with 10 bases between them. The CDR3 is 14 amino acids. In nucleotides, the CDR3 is TGTGCCAGCAGCCCGCGACAAATCAATCAGCCCCAGCATTTT. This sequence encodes CASSPRQINQPQHF.

The CDR3 loop is CASSPLQGAGNTIYF. The CDR3 DNA reads as TGTGCCAGCTCACCCCTCCAGGGGGCTGGAAACACCATATATTTT. V is TRBV18 and J is TRBJ1-3; 7 positions agree with TRBD1. Looked up from germline, CDR1 is KGHSH and CDR2 is LQKENI. The CDR3 contains 15 residues. The trim removed 3 bases at V and 2 bases at J, leaving 4 bases unmatched.

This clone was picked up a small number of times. The CDR3 here is CASSQDYRDNYGYTF. CDR3 DNA: TGCGCCAGCAGCCAAGATTACAGGGATAACTATGGCTACACCTTC. The chain recombines TRBV4-3 with TRBJ1-2; weak D call: TRBD1 (6 bases). Trimming took 0 bases from V and 1 from J, leaving 9 bases between them. CDR3 length: 15 residues. Germline V CDR1 and CDR2: LGHNA, YSLEER.